This T cell receptor (beta chain) came from a study of T cell responses to AZD1222 COVID-19 vaccine. This clone has a handful of counts. The data were produced by immunoSEQ multiplex PCR, yet TCRdb's version contains in-frame clones alone and is incomplete. The sample includes approximately 72,000 clones, 80% to 90% of them seen just once. Germline CDR1 reads ENHRY; CDR2 reads SYGVKD. Trimming left V 10 bases short and J 3 bases short, with 14 bases between. The CDR3 is 13 residues long. The sequences come from peripheral blood, collected 28 days after the second AZD1222 dose. This sequence originates from an adult who received the AZD1222 COVID-19 vaccine. V is TRBV10-3 and J is TRBJ2-3; D call uncertain. CDR3 region: CATIAPNTDTQYF. The CDR3 DNA reads TGTGCCACCATAGCCCCGAATACAGATACGCAGTATTTT.